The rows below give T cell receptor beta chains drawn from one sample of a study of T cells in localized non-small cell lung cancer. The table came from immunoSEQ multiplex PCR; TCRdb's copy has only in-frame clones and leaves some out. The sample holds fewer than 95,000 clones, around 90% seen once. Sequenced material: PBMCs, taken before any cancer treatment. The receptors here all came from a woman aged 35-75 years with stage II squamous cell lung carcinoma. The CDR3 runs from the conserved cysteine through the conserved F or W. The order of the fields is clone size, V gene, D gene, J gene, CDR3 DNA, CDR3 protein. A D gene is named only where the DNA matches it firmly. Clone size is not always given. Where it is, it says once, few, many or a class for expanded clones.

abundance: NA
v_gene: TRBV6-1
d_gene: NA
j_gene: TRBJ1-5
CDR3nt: TGTGCCAGCAGTGATCGCGCGGGGTATCCTCAGCCCCAGCATTTT
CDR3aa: CASSDRAGYPQPQHF

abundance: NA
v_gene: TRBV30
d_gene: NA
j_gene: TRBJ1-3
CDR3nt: TGTGCCGGGAGGGCTGGACCTGGAAACACCATATATTTT
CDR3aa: CAGRAGPGNTIYF

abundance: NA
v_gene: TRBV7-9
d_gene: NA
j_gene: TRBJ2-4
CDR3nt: TGTGCCAGCAGCTTAAGCACGGGAACCAAAAACATTCAGTACTTC
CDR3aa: CASSLSTGTKNIQYF

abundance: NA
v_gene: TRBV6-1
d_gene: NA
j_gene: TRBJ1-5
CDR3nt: TGTGCCAGCAGTCCAGGAGTTCCCCAGCATTTT
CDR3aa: CASSPGVPQHF

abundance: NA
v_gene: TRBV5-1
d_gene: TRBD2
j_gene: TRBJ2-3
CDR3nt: TGCGCCAGCAGCTTAGCGGGGGTCCCCACAGATACGCAGTATTTT
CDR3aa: CASSLAGVPTDTQYF

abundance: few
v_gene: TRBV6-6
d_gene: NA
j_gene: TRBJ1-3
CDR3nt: TGTGCCAGCAGAGTGCAGGGTGTCTCTGGAAACACCATATATTTT
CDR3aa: CASRVQGVSGNTIYF

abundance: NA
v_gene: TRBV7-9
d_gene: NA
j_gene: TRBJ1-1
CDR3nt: TGTGCCAGCAGCTCACTCACCGGGACGGCGAACACTGAAGCTTTCTTT
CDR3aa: CASSSLTGTANTEAFF

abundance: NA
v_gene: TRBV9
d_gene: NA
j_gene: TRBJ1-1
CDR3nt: TGTGCCAGCAGCGAGGGGATGAACACTGAAGCTTTCTTT
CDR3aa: CASSEGMNTEAFF

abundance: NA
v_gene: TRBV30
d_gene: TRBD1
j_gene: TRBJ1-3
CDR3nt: TGTGCCTGGAGCCCCCCCAGGGGGCTAGGAAACACCATATATTTT
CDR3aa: CAWSPPRGLGNTIYF

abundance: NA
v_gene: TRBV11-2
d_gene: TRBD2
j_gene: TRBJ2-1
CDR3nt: TGTGCCAGCAGCCGAGCCCTAGCGGGGGGCAATGAGCAGTTCTTC
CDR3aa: CASSRALAGGNEQFF

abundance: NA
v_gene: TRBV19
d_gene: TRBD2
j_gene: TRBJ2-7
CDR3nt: TGTGCCAGTAGTAAACAGGCTAGCGGGGATACCTACGAGCAGTACTTC
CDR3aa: CASSKQASGDTYEQYF

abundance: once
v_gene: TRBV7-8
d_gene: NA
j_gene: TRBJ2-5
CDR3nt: TGTGCCAGCAGCTTAGCGAACCTGCCCGGGACAACCCAAGAGACCCAGTACTTC
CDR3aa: CASSLANLPGTTQETQYF

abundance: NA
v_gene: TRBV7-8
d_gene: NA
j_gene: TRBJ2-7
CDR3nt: TGTGCCAGCAGCTTCAGTGGGGTGGGGGCCTACTACGAGCAGTACTTC
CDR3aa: CASSFSGVGAYYEQYF

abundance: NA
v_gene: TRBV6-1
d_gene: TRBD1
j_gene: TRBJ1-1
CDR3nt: TGTGCCAGCAGTGAGGGACAGGGGATCTCTGAAGCTTTCTTT
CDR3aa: CASSEGQGISEAFF

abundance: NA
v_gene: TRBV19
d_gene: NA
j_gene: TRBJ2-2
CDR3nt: TGTGCCAGTAGTATTTCGGGAGACACCGGGGAGCTGTTTTTT
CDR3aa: CASSISGDTGELFF

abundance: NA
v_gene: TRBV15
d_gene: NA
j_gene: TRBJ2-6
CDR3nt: TGTGCCACCAGCAGACCATTAGCTATGGGGGCCAACGTCCTGACTTTC
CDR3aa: CATSRPLAMGANVLTF

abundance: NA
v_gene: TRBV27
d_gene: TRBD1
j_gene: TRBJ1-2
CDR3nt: TGTGCCAGCAGTCGAAAGACAGGGGGCCTTGGCTACACCTTC
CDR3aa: CASSRKTGGLGYTF

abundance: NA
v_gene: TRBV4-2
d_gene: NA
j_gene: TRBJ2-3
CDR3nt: TGTGCCAGCAGCCTAAGGGACCAGGAGGGCACAGATACGCAGTATTTT
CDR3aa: CASSLRDQEGTDTQYF